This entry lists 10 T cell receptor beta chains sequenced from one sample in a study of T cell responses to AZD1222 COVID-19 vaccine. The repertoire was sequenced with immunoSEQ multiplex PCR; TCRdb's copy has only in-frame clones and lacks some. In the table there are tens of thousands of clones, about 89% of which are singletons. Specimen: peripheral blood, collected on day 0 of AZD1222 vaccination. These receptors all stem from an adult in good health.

The chain's CDR3 is CASSVSAGTSGRYEQFF. The CDR3 nucleotides are TGTGCCAGCAGCGTCTCCGCCGGGACTAGCGGGAGATATGAGCAGTTCTTC. This chain joins TRBV9 and TRBJ2-1; TRBD2 agrees at 14 bases. Germline CDR1 is SGDLS and CDR2 is YYNGEE. Trimming removed 2 bases from V and 8 bases from J; junction bases left unmatched: 9. This CDR3 is built from 17 residues. Supplemented by reference TRBV9 and TRBJ2-1, the full variable domain reads DSGVTQTPKHLITATGQRVTLRCSPRSGDLSVYWYQQSLDQGLQFLIQYYNGEERAKGNILERFSAQQFPDLHSELNLSSLELGDSALYFCASSVSAGTSGRYEQFFGPGTRLTVL.

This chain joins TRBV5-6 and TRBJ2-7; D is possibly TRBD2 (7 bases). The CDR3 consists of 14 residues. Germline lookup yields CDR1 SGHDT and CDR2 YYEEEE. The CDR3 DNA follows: TGTGCTCCCTGGGGGGGCAAAACCTCCTACGAGCAGTACTTC. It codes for CAPWGGKTSYEQYF. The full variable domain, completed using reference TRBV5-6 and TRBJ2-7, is DAGVTQSPTHLIKTRGQQVTLRCSPKSGHDTVSWYQQALGQGPQFIFQYYEEEERQRGNFPDRFSGHQFPNYSSELNVNALLLGDSALYLCAPWGGKTSYEQYFGPGTRLTVT.

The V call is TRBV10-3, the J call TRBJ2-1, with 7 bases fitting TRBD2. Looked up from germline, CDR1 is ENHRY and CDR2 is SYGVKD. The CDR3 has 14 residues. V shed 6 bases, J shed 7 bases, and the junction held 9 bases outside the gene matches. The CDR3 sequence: CAIRGGDGLNEQFF. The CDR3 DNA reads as TGTGCCATCAGGGGAGGGGACGGGCTGAATGAGCAGTTCTTC.

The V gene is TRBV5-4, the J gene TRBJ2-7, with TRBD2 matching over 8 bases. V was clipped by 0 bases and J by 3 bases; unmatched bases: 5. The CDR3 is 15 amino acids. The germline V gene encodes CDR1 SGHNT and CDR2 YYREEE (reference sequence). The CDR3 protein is CASSLEGGGHYEQYF. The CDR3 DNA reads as TGTGCCAGCAGCTTGGAGGGCGGGGGGCACTACGAGCAGTACTTC.

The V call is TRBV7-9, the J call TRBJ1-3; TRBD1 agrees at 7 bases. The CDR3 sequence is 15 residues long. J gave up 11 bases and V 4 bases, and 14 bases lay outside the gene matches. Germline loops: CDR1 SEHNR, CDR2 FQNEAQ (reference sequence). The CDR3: CASSSQQGPLVAIYF. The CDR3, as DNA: TGTGCCAGCAGCTCCCAACAGGGGCCCCTTGTCGCCATATATTTT.

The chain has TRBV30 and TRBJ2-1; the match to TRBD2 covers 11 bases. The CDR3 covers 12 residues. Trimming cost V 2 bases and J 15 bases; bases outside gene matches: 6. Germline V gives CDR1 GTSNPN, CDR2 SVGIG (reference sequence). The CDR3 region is CAWSNSGRALFF. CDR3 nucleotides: TGTGCCTGGAGTAATAGCGGGAGGGCACTGTTCTTC.

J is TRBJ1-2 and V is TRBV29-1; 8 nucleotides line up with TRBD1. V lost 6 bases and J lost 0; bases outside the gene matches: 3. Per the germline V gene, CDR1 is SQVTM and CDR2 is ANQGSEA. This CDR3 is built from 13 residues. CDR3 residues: CSVGQGSNYGYTF. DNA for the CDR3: TGCAGCGTCGGACAGGGATCTAACTATGGCTACACCTTC.

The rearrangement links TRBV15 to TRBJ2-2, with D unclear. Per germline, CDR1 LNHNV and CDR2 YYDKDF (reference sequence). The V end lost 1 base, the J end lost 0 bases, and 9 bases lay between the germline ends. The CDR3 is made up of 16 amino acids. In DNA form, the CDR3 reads TGTGCCACCAGCAGAGTTTATCCGACGAACACCGGGGAGCTGTTTTTT. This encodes CATSRVYPTNTGELFF.

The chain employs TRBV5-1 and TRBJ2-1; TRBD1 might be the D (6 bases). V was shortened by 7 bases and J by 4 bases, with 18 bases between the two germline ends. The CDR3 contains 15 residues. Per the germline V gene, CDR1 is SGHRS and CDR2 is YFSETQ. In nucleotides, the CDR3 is TGCGCCAGCTCCGGGGCGGCAGGGGCTTACAATGAGCAGTTCTTC. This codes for CASSGAAGAYNEQFF. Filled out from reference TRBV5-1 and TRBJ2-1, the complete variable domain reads KAGVTQTPRYLIKTRGQQVTLSCSPISGHRSVSWYQQTPGQGLQFLFEYFSETQRNKGNFPGRFSGRQFSNSRSEMNVSTLELGDSALYLCASSGAAGAYNEQFFGPGTRLTVL.

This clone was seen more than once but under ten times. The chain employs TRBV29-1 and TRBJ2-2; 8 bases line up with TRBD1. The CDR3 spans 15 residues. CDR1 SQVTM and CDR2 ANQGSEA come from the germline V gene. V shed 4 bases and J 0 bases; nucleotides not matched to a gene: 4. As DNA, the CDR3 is TGCAGCGTTGTTAAACAGGGGGCGAACACCGGGGAGCTGTTTTTT. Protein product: CSVVKQGANTGELFF.